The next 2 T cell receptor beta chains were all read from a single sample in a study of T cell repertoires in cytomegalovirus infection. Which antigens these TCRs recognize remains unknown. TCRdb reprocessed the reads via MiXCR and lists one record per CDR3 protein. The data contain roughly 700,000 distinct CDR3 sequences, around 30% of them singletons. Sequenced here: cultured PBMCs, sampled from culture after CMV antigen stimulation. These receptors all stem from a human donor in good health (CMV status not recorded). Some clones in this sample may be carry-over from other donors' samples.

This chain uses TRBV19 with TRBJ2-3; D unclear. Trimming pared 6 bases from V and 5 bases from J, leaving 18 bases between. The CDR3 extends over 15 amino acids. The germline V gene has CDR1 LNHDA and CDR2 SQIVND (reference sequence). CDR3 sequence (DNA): TGTGCCAGTAGCGTATGGGCTGGTCGAGAAGATACGCAGTATTTT. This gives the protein CASSVWAGREDTQYF.

The CDR3 sequence is CATRQWVESYEQYF. The DNA of the CDR3 is TGTGCCACCAGGCAGTGGGTGGAGTCCTACGAGCAGTACTTC. This chain uses TRBV15 with TRBJ2-7; D unclear. Germline lookup yields CDR1 LNHNV and CDR2 YYDKDF (reference sequence). This CDR3 region has 14 residues. The V gene lost 6 bases and the J gene lost 1 base, with 13 bases spanning the gap.